This entry concerns a single T cell receptor (beta chain). Its antigen target is currently unknown. There are no base qualities to consult, and no much larger clone falls within one base. This specimen belongs to a study of cytomegalovirus exposure and HLA in healthy donors (dated by TCRdb to 2015 to 2018). With regard to the full study: An earlier analysis of approximately 640 of the donors reported about 250 Gb of sequence data and around 110 million unique TCR beta sequences from approximately 180 million T cells. On average, approximately 250,000 unique TCR beta nucleotide sequences were sequenced per donor among a few hundred genotyped donors of the cohort, with roughly 18% of those sequences being non-productive. Of the 300 to 400 genotyped donors, about 84% fell in the genetic ancestry cluster associated with self-reported Caucasian donors. Four to six DR-DQ haplotypes were handled as single units for association and clustering, since linkage in the cohort was strong. HLA typing covered class I and class II loci at four-digit resolution. Roughly 300 gigabases of sequencing data and some 85 million unique TCR sequences were included in an early release covering 550 to 650 HLA-typed donors. The number of typed donors differed by locus: about 629-630 for A, B, C, DRB1 and DQB1; some 540 for DQA1; 606 for DPA1; and 400 to 480 for DPB1. Alongside the repertoire data, information on donor age, sex, ethnicity and CMV serostatus was compiled. In a later genetic analysis, genome-wide SNP genotypes for about 60% of the 666 donors were used, and that subset was treated as a discovery cohort. Rather than drawing on any new phenotypic data, the later analysis identified candidate immune exposures from TCR beta sequences and the way those sequences occurred across donors. The study combined high-throughput TCR immunosequencing, statistical association of individual TCRs with disease status, and machine learning to predict cytomegalovirus infection status. The study aimed to test whether signatures of past pathogen exposure could be identified by cataloging public T cell receptors. The study profiled the T cell repertoires of 550 to 700 subjects by immunosequencing and related them to cytomegalovirus serostatus. A separate validation cohort of roughly 110 different subjects was used in addition to the approximately 610-subject first cohort. All discovery cohort repertoires had been generated on a single sequencing platform. A later analysis re-examined previously published TCR beta repertoires from just over 650 donors and added high-resolution HLA genotyping to investigate patterns of TCR occurrence. To decide whether each TCR beta V gene segment behaved as functional or pseudogenic, an earlier analysis of approximately 600 of the donors relied on high-throughput TCR beta sequencing. What the work shows at the level of the full study, not this receptor alone: While some public TCRs were present in many individuals, most TCR sequences turned up only very rarely across donors. It was suggested by the authors that the approach could potentially be generalized to other disease states and immunological phenotypes. The only immune exposure information available for the cohort was CMV serostatus. At a false discovery rate of 0.05, a later analysis linked 16,951 TCR beta sequences to specific HLA alleles. Assigning TCR associations to individual alleles was difficult when HLA alleles, especially DR and DQ, strongly co-occurred. A later analysis found that HLA-associated TCR beta chains were more clonally expanded and had lower generation probabilities than equally common non-associated chains. Compared with the approximately 700-donor mean, donors in an Asian-associated ancestry cluster had fewer N-insertions in productive TCRs, according to a later genetic analysis. Cytomegalovirus status was reported to be diagnosed by the classifier with high specificity and sensitivity in both the original and validation cohorts. According to a later analysis, TCR association rates differed among HLA loci, with DRB1 alleles showing the most associated TCRs and HLA-C alleles showing the fewest. A further reported finding was that TCR beta sequences accurately predicted the HLA-A and HLA-B alleles for most subjects in the first cohort. Roughly uniform sequencing depth across donors was assumed in presence/absence analyses, although this assumption may not hold. The sequencing pipeline was judged likely to have produced a cluster of highly shared sequence variants as a technical artifact. Correlated functional status among segregating V segments might reflect linkage disequilibrium, but an unknown experimental factor could not be ruled out. In vitro tests confirmed that a few of the cytomegalovirus-associated TCR beta chains recognize cytomegalovirus antigens. Some IMGT-functional V segments, including TRBV6-2 and TRBV6-3, could not be told apart with the 87-base-pair reads, so those segments were excluded. The study gave a list of 150 to 200 TCR beta chains associated with cytomegalovirus. The cohort was sequenced for TCR beta chains only, and without alpha or paired-chain data the features that could be detected were limited. In an earlier analysis of roughly 560 of the donors, most TCR beta V segments were observed in productive rearrangements about 87% or about 30% of the time, broadly matching IMGT annotations. In a later genetic analysis, a missense DCLRE1C variant was associated with V-gene and J-gene trimming of TCR beta chains, and the association was replicated in an independent cohort. A later analysis reported that several top co-occurrence clusters appeared linked to parvovirus B19, influenza, CMV and Epstein-Barr virus. The earlier analysis of 587 of the donors excluded some 15 rarely observed V segments, including chromosome 9 orphons, because counts were too low. Most CMV-associated TCR beta chains appeared to be HLA-restricted in a later analysis, and the HLA associations seemed to be driven largely by CMV exposure. Because HLA typing was unavailable for some donors at each locus, only the typed subset was used in association tests.

CDR1 SQVTM and CDR2 ANQGSEA are derived from the germline V gene. The CDR3 goes from the cysteine to the phenylalanine over 12 residues. Only the CDR3 DNA stays, 36 bases, in frame from base 1. The V end loses 7 bases and the J end loses 4 bases, and a stretch of 13 bases separates them. In total, approximately 690 healthy bone marrow donors made up the cohort. At the time of sampling, all cohort members were nominally healthy, though unrecorded immune exposures were likely present. The donor was CMV seropositive and belonged to the group of more than 250 seropositive cohort members. A peripheral blood sample was collected from each donor, and TCR beta sequencing was performed on peripheral blood mononuclear cells. Genomic DNA was extracted from the blood cell samples with the Qiagen DNeasy Blood Extraction Kit. The receptor library was made with the immunoSEQ multiplex PCR assay. The multiplex PCR relied on a mix of 60 forward primers for TCR Vbeta segments and 13 reverse primers for TCR Jbeta segments. The CDR3 region of rearranged TCR beta genes was amplified from genomic DNA with a multiplex PCR assay. The amplified TCR beta libraries were sequenced on the Illumina HiSeq System as 87-base-pair reads. Regarding the original processing steps: A later analysis tallied some 79 million unique TCR beta chains across the 666 repertoires, and some 10 million of those chains were shared by two or more donors. To remove PCR and sequencing errors, raw reads were error-corrected and collapsed into unique sequences using a nearest-neighbor algorithm that merged closely related sequences. To assign V, D and J gene segments, CDR3 sequences were aligned to IMGT reference sequences. Each retained sequence needed at least a six-nucleotide match to both a V gene segment and a J gene segment. A rearrangement was called productive if the CDR3 had no stop codons and remained in frame with V and J, and every other rearrangement was called non-productive. CDR3 was defined by IMGT convention, running from the second conserved V-encoded cysteine to the conserved J-encoded phenylalanine. The earlier analysis of 587 of the donors excluded sequences that lacked an unambiguous match to a single V gene segment. An earlier analysis of approximately 590 of the donors classified V segments as functional when productive rearrangements were above 56.7% and as segregating when the standard deviation between donors was above 5%. A statistical classification framework was built for diagnosing cytomegalovirus status from the catalog of TCR beta chain sequences. A later analysis assigned V and J genes by comparing TCR nucleotide sequences with IMGT/GENE-DB human TR gene sequences. A later analysis assigned CDR3 sequences and most-parsimonious VDJ recombination scenarios with the TCRdist pipeline. In a later analysis, each TCR beta chain was defined by its CDR3 amino acid sequence together with its V-gene family, and reads without a unique V-gene family were excluded. To address suspected cross-contamination and a sequencing artifact, a later analysis removed 550 to 750 highly shared, low-generation-probability nucleotide sequences. In a later analysis, a clonal expansion index was calculated for each public chain from normalized within-repertoire ranks of inferred template counts. A later analysis computed generation probabilities with a VDJ recombination model fitted to out-of-frame rearrangements, and checked the results against IGoR. Hypergeometric tests were used in a later analysis to score TCR-TCR, TCR-HLA and TCR-CMV co-occurrence, with a repertoire-size bias correction applied to the TCR pairs. To estimate false discovery rates, a later analysis permuted the HLA or CMV assignments 20 times. A later analysis grouped co-occurring TCRs with DBSCAN, adding TCRdist sequence similarity when clustering within HLA-allele-positive subsets. Repertoires with fewer than 30,000 or more than 120,000 public chains were left out of co-occurrence clustering, as were a handful of repertoires with anomalous nucleotide sharing. TCRdb holds this immuneACCESS table with in-frame rearrangements only. Some clones are missing; in checked studies, unresolved V genes explain under half, and the rest has no known cause. V, J and clone size were drawn from that table, and D and trimming were deduced from the DNA. The sample contains tens of thousands of clones, roughly 76% of them found a single time. The ten largest clones take up 7.5% to 8.5% of the sample.

This receptor was obtained from a woman aged 25 to 39 in good health and CMV-seropositive. The rearrangement joined TRBV29-1 to TRBJ2-5; the best D guess is TRBD2, with 5 bases matching. Sequenced sample: PBMCs. The DNA sequence reads TGCAGCGGCGAGGGTACGGGAGAGACCCAGTACTTC. Its amino acids are CSGEGTGETQYF.